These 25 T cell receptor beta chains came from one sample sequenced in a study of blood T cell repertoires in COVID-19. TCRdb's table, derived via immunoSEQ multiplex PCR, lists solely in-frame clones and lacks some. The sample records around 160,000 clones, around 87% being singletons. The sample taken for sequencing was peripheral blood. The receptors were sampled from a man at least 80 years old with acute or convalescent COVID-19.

The CDR3 region has the DNA TGTGCCAGCAGCGTAGGGGGGACAAAAGAGACCCAGTACTTC. Translating gives CASSVGGTKETQYF. V usage is TRBV9 and J usage is TRBJ2-5; possibly TRBD1 for D (6 bases). Germline loops: CDR1 SGDLS, CDR2 YYNGEE. Between the trimmed V and J ends, which lost 0 bases and 3 bases, there was a span of 9 bases. The CDR3 is 14 residues long.

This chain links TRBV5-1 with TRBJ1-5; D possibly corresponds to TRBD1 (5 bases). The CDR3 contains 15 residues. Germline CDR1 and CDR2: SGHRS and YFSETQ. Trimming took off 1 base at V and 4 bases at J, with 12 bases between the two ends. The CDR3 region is CASSLYGGENQPQHF. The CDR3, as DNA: TGCGCCAGCAGCTTGTATGGAGGGGAAAATCAGCCCCAGCATTTT.

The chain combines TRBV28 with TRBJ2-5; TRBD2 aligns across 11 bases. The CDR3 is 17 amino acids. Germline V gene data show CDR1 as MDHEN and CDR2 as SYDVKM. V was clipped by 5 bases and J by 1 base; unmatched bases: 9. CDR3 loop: CASSPPGLAGFQETQYF. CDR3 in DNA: TGTGCCAGCAGTCCCCCCGGACTAGCGGGCTTCCAAGAGACCCAGTACTTC.

CDR3 in DNA: TGTGCCAGCAGCTTGGTCGACAGACCCGGGGGCAAAAACATTCAGTACTTC. It encodes CASSLVDRPGGKNIQYF. V and J are TRBV5-6 and TRBJ2-4; D possibly corresponds to TRBD2 (6 bases). The CDR3 has 17 amino acids. From germline, CDR1 is SGHDT and CDR2 YYEEEE. The V and J ends lost 0 bases and 3 bases respectively, with 16 bases between them. Looking up the rest from reference TRBV5-6 and TRBJ2-4 gives the full variable domain: DAGVTQSPTHLIKTRGQQVTLRCSPKSGHDTVSWYQQALGQGPQFIFQYYEEEERQRGNFPDRFSGHQFPNYSSELNVNALLLGDSALYLCASSLVDRPGGKNIQYFGAGTRLSVL.

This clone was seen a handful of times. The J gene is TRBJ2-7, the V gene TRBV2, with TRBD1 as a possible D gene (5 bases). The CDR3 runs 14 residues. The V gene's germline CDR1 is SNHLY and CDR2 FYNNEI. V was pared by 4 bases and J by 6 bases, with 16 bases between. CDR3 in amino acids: CASSVIQGVGEQYF. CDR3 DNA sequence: TGTGCCAGCAGTGTGATCCAGGGTGTGGGCGAGCAGTACTTC.

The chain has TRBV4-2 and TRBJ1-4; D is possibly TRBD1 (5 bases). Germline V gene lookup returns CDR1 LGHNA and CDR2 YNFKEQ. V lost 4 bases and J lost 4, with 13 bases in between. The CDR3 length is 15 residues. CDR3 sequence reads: CASSRRGAFNEKLFF. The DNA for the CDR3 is TGTGCCAGCAGCCGACGCGGGGCCTTTAATGAAAAACTGTTTTTT.

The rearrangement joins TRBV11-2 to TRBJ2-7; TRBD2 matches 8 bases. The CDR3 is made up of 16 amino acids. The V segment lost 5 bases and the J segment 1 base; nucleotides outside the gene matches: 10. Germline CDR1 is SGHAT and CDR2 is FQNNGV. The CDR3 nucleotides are TGTGCCAGCAGCCCCCTAGCGGGTCGTGGATCCTACGAGCAGTACTTC. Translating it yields CASSPLAGRGSYEQYF.

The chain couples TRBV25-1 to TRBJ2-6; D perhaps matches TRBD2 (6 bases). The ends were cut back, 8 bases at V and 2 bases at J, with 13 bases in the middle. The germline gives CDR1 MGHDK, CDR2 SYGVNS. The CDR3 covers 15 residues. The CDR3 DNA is TGTGCCAGCGATCCCGGGACTGCTGGGGCCAACGTCCTGACTTTC. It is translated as CASDPGTAGANVLTF.

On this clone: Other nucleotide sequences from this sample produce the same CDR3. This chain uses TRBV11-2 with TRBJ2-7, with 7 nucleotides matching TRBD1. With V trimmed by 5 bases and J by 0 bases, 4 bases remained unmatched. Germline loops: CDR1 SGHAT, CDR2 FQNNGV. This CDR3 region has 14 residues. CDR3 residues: CASSRQGFSYEQYF. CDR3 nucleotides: TGTGCCAGCAGCAGACAGGGATTCTCCTACGAGCAGTACTTC.

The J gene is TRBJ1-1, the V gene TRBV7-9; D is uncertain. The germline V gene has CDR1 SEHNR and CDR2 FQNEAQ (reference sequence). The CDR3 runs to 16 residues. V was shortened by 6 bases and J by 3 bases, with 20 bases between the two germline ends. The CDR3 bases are TGTGCCAGCAGTTCACTCAAACTCGGGGAACACACTGAAGCTTTCTTT. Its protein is CASSSLKLGEHTEAFF.

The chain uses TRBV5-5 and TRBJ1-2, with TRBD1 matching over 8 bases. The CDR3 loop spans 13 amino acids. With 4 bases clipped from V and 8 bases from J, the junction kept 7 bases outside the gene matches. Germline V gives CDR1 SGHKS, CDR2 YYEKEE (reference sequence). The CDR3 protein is CASSPGQGAGYTF. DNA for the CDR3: TGTGCCAGCAGCCCCGGACAGGGTGCGGGCTACACCTTC.

CDR3 nucleotide sequence: TGTGCCTGGAGTGACGGACAGGGGGCCGTAGGGAATCAGCCCCAGCATTTT. It specifies CAWSDGQGAVGNQPQHF. The chain has TRBV30 and TRBJ1-5; 11 nucleotides agree with TRBD1. Germline V gene sequence: CDR1 GTSNPN, CDR2 SVGIG (reference sequence). This CDR3 is 17 amino acids long. The trim removed 1 base at V and 4 bases at J, leaving 9 bases unmatched.

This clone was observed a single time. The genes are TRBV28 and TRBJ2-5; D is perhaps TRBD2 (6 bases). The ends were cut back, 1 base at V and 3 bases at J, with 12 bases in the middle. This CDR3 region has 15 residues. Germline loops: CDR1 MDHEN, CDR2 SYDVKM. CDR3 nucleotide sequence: TGTGCCAGCAGTTTATTGGGACTGGGGGAAGAGACCCAGTACTTC. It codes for CASSLLGLGEETQYF.

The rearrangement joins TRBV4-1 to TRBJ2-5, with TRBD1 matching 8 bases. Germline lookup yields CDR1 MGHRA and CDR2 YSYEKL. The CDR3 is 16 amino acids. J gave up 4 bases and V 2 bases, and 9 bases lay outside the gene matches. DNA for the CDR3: TGCGCCAGCAGCCAATTAAAAGGGACAGGAGGAGAGACCCAGTACTTC. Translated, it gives CASSQLKGTGGETQYF.

DNA of the CDR3: TGTGCCAGCAGGCCCCCCCCCGGACAGGGGGAGACCTACGAGCAGTACTTC. Protein: CASRPPPGQGETYEQYF. The chain links TRBV28 to TRBJ2-7, with 10 bases aligning to TRBD1. V trimming: 6 bases; J trimming: 2 bases; junction bases outside the gene matches: 13. The CDR3 extends over 17 amino acids. Germline lookup yields CDR1 MDHEN and CDR2 SYDVKM.

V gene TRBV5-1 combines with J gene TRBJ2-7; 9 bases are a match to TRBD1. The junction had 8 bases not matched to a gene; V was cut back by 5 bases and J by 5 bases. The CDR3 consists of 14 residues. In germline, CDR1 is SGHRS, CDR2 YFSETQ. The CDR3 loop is CASRTGTGFNEQYF. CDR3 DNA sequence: TGCGCCAGCAGAACCGGGACAGGGTTCAACGAGCAGTACTTC.

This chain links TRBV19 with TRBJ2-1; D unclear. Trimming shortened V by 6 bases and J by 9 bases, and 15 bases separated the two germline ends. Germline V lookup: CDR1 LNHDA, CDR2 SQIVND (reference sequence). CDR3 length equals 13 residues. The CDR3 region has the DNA TGTGCCAGTAGCCAACGACACGAGTCTGAGCAGTTCTTC. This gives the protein CASSQRHESEQFF.

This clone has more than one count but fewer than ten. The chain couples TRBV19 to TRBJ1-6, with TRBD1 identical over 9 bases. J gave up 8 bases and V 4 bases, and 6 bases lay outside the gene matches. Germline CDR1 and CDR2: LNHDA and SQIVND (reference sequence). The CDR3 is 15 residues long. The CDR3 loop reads CASSTGQGIYSPLHF. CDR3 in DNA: TGTGCCAGTAGTACTGGACAGGGGATTTATTCACCCCTCCACTTT.

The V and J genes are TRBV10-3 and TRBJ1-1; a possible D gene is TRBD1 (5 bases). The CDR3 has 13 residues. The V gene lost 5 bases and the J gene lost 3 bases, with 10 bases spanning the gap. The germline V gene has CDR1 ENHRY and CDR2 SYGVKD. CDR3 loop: CAISSRGDTEAFF. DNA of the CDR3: TGTGCCATCAGTTCTCGGGGGGACACTGAAGCTTTCTTT.

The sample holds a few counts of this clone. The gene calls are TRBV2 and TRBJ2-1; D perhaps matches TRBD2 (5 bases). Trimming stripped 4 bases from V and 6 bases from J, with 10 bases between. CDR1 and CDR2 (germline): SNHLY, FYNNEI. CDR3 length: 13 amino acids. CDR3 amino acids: CASSGERRNEQFF. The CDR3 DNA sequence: TGTGCCAGCAGTGGGGAGCGTCGCAATGAGCAGTTCTTC.

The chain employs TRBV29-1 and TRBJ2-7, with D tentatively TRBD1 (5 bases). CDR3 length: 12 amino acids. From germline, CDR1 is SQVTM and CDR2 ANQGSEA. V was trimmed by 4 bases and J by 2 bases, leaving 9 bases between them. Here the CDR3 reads CSVALGAYEQYF. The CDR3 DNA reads TGCAGCGTTGCTCTAGGGGCCTACGAGCAGTACTTC.

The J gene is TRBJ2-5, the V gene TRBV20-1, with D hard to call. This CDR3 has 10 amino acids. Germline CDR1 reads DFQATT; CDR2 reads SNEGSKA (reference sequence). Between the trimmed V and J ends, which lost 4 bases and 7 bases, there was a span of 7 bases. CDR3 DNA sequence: TGCAGTGCTAACCAGGCGACCCAGTACTTC. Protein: CSANQATQYF.

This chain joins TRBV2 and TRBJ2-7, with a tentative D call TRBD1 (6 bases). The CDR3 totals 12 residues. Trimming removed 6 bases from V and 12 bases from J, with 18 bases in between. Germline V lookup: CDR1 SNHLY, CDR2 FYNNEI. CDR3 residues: CASSVVQGFPYF. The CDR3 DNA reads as TGTGCCAGCAGCGTCGTACAGGGATTTCCGTACTTC.

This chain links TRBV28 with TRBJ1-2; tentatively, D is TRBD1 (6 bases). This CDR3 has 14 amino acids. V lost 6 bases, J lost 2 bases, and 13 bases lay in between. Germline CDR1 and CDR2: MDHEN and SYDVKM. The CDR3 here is CASRERTVNYGYTF. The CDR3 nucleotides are TGTGCCAGCAGGGAGCGGACAGTCAACTATGGCTACACCTTC.

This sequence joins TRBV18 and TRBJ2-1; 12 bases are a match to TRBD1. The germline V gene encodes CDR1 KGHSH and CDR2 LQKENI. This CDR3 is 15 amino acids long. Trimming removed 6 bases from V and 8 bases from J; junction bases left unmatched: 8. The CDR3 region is CASSPGGQGAYEQFF. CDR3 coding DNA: TGTGCCAGCTCCCCAGGGGGACAGGGGGCCTATGAGCAGTTCTTC.